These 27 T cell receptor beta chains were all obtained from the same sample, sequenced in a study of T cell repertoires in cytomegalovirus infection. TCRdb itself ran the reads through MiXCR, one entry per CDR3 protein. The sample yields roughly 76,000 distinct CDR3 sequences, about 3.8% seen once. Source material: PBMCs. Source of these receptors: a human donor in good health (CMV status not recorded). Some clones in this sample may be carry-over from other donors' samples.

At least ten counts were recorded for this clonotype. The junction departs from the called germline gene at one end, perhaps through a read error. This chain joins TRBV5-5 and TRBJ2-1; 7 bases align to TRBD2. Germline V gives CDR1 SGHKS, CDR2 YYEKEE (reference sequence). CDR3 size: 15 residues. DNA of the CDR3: TGTGTCAGCAGCTTTGGGGGGGGGAGAGGCAATGAGCAGTTCTTC. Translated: CVSSFGGGRGNEQFF.

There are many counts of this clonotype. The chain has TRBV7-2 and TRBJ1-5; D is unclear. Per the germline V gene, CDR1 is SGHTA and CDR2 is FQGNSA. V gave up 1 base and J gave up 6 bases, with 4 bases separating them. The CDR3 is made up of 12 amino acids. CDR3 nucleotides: TGTGCCAGCAGCTTAGGGGCTCAGCCCCAGCATTTT. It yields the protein CASSLGAQPQHF. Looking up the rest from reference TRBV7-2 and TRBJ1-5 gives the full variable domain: GAGVSQSPSNKVTEKGKDVELRCDPISGHTALYWYRQSLGQGLEFLIYFQGNSAPDKSGLPSDRFSAERTGGSVSTLTIQRTQQEDSAVYLCASSLGAQPQHFGDGTRLSIL.

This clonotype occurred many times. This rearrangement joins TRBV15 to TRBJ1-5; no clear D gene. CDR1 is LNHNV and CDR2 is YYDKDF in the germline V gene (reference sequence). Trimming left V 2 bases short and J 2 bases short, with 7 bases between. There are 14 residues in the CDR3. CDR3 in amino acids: CATSRPVRNQPQHF. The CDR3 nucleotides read TGTGCCACCAGCAGACCGGTCCGCAATCAGCCCCAGCATTTT.

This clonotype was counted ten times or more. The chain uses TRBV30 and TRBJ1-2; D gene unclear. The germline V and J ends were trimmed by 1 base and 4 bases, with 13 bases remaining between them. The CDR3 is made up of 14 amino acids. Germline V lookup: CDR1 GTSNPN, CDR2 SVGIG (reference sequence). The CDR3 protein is CAWSAAHPRYGYTF. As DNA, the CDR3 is TGTGCCTGGAGTGCAGCCCATCCGCGCTATGGCTACACCTTC.

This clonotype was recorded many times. The CDR3 DNA sequence: TGTGCCAGCAGCTTAGATCTTAATTTAAATTCACCCCTCCACTTT. It yields the protein CASSLDLNLNSPLHF. The chain links TRBV7-2 to TRBJ1-6; unclear D gene. Germline loops: CDR1 SGHTA, CDR2 FQGNSA. The CDR3 runs to 15 residues. The V and J ends lost 1 base and 7 bases respectively, with 11 bases between them.

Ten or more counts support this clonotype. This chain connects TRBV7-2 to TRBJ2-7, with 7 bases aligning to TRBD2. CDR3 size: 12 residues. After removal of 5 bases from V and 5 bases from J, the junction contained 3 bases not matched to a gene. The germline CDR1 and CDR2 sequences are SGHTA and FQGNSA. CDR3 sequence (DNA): TGTGCCAGCAGCCCGCGGGGGAACGAGCAGTACTTC. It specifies CASSPRGNEQYF.

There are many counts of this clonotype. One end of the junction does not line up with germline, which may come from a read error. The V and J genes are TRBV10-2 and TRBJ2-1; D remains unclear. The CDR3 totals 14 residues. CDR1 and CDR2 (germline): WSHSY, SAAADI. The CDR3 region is CASSESPGGASQRF. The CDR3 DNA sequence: TGCGCCAGCAGTGAGTCCCCAGGCGGAGCGAGTCAGCGCTTC.

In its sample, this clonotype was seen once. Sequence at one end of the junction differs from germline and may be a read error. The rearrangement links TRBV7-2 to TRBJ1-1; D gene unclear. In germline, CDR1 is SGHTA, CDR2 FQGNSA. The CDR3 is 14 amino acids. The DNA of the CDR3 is TGCGCCCGCAGCTTTGAGGGTATGAACACCGAAGCTTTCTTT. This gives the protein CARSFEGMNTEAFF.

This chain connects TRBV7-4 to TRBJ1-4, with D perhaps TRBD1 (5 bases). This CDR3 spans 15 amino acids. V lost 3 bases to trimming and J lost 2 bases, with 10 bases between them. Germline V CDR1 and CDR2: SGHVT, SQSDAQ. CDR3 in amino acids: CASSLGRATNEKLFF. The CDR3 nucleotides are TGTGCCAGCAGCTTGGGGCGGGCGACTAATGAAAAACTGTTTTTT.

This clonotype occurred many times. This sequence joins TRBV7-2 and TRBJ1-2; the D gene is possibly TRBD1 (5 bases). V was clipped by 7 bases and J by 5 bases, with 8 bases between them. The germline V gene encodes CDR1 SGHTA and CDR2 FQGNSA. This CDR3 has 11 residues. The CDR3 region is CASTPGYGYTF. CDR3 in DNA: TGTGCCAGCACCCCAGGGTATGGCTACACCTTC.

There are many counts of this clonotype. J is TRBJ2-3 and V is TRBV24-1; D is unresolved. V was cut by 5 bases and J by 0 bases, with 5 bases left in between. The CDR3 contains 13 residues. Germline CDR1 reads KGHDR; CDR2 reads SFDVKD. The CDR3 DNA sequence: TGTGCCACCAGTGCGAGGAGCACAGATACGCAGTATTTT. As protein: CATSARSTDTQYF.

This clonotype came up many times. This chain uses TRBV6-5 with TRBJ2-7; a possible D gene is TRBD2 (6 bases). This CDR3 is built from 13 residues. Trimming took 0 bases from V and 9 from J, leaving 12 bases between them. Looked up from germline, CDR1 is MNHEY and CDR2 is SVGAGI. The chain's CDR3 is CASSYSITEGQYF. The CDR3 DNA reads TGTGCCAGCAGTTACTCGATTACGGAGGGGCAGTACTTC.

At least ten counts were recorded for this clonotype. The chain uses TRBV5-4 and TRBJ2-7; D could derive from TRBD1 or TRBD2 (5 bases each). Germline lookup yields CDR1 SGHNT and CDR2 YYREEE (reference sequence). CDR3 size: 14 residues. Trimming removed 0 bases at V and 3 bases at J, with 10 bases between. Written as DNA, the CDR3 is TGTGCCAGCAGCTTGGGGGGACGGATCTACGAGCAGTACTTC. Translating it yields CASSLGGRIYEQYF.

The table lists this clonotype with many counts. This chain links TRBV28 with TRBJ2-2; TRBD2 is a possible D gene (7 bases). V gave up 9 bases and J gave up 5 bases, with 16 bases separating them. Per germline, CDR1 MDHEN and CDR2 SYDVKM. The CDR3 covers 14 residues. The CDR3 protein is CASREGEVTGELFF. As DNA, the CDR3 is TGTGCCAGTAGGGAGGGGGAGGTAACCGGGGAGCTGTTTTTT.

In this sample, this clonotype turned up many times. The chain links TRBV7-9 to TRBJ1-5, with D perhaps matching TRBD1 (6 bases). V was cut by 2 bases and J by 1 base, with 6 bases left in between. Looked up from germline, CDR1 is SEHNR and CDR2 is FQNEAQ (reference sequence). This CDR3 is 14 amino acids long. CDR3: CASSLQGSNQPQHF. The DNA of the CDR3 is TGTGCCAGCAGCTTACAGGGGAGCAATCAGCCCCAGCATTTT.

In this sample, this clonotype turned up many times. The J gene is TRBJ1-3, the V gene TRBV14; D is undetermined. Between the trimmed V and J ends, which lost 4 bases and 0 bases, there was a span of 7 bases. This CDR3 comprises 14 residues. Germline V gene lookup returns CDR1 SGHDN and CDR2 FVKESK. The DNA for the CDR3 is TGTGCCAGCAGCCGCCGGAACTCTGGAAACACCATATATTTT. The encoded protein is CASSRRNSGNTIYF.

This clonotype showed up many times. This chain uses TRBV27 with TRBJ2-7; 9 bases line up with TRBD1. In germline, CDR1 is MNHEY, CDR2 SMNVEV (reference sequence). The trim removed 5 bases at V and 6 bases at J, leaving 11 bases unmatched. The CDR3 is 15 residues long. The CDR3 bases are TGTGCCAGCAGTCCACGGGACAGGGTTTTTCGCGAGCAGTACTTC. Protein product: CASSPRDRVFREQYF.

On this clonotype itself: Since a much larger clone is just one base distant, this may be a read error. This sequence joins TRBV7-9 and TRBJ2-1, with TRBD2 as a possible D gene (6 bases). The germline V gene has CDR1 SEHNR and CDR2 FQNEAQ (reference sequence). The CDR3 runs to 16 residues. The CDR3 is CASSERDSSSYNGQFF. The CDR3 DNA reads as TGTGCCAGCAGCGAAAGGGACTCCAGCTCCTACAATGGGCAGTTCTTC.

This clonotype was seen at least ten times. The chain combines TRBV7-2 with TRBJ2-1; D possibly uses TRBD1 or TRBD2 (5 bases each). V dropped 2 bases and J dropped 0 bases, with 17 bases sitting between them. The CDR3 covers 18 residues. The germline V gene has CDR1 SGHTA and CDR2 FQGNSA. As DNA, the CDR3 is TGTGCCAGCAGCTTAAAGTCGAGGGGCGGGCGCTCCTACAATGAGCAGTTCTTC. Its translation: CASSLKSRGGRSYNEQFF.

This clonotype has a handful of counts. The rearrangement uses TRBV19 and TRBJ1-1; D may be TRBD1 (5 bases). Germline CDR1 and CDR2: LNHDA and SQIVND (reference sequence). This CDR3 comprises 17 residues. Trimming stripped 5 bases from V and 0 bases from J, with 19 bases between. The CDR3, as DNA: TGTGCCAGTAGTCCGTCTCGACGGGGGGGATTGAACACTGAAGCTTTCTTT. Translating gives CASSPSRRGGLNTEAFF. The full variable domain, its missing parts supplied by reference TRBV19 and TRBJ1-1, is DGGITQSPKYLFRKEGQNVTLSCEQNLNHDAMYWYRQDPGQGLRLIYYSQIVNDFQKGDIAEGYSVSREKKESFPLTVTSAQKNPTAFYLCASSPSRRGGLNTEAFFGQGTRLTVV.

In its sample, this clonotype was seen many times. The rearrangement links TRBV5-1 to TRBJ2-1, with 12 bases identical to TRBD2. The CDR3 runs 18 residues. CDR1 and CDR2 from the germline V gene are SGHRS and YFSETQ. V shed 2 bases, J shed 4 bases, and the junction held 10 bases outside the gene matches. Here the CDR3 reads CASSFGLAGSGIYNEQFF. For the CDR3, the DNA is TGCGCCAGCAGCTTCGGACTAGCGGGGAGCGGCATTTACAATGAGCAGTTCTTC. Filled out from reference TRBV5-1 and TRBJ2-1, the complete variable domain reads KAGVTQTPRYLIKTRGQQVTLSCSPISGHRSVSWYQQTPGQGLQFLFEYFSETQRNKGNFPGRFSGRQFSNSRSEMNVSTLELGDSALYLCASSFGLAGSGIYNEQFFGPGTRLTVL.

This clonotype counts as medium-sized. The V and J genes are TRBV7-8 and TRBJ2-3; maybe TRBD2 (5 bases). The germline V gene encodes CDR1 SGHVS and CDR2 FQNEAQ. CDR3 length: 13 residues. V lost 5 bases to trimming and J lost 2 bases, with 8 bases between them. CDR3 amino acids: CASSGENTDTQYF. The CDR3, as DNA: TGTGCCAGCAGCGGGGAGAACACAGATACGCAGTATTTT. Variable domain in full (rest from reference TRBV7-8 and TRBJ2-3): GAGVSQSPRYKVAKRGQDVALRCDPISGHVSLFWYQQALGQGPEFLTYFQNEAQLDKSGLPSDRFFAERPEGSVSTLKIQRTQQEDSAVYLCASSGENTDTQYFGPGTRLTVL.

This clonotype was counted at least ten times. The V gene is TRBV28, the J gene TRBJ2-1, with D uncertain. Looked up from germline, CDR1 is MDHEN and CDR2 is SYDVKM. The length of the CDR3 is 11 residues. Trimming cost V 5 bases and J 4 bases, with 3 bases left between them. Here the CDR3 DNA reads TGTGCCAGCAGTGTTTACAATGAGCAGTTCTTC. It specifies CASSVYNEQFF. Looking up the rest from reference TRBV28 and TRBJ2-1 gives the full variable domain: DVKVTQSSRYLVKRTGEKVFLECVQDMDHENMFWYRQDPGLGLRLIYFSYDVKMKEKGDIPEGYSVSREKKERFSLILESASTNQTSMYLCASSVYNEQFFGPGTRLTVL.

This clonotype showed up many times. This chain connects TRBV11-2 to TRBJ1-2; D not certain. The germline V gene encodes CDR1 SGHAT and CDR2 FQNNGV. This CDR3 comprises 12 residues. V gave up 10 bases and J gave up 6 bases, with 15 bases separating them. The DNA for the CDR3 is TGTGCCACTAGCCACACCTCCCATGGCTACACCTTC. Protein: CATSHTSHGYTF. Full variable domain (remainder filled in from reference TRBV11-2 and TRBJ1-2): EAGVAQSPRYKIIEKRQSVAFWCNPISGHATLYWYQQILGQGPKLLIQFQNNGVVDDSQLPKDRFSAERLKGVDSTLKIQPAKLEDSAVYLCATSHTSHGYTFGSGTRLTVV.

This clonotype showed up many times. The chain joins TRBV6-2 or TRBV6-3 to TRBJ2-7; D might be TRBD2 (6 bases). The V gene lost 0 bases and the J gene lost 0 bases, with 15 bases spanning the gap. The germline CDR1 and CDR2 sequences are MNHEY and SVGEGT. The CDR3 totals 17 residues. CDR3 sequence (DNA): TGTGCCAGCAGTTACTCGCGGTGGCGGGGTAGCTCCTACGAGCAGTACTTC. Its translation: CASSYSRWRGSSYEQYF.

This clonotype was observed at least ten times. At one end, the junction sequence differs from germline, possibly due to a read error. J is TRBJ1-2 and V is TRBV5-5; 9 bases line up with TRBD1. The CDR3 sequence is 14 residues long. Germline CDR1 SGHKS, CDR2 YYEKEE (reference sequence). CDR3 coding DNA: TGTGTCAGCAGCTTGGTTGGACAGGGGTTTCGCTACACCTTC. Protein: CVSSLVGQGFRYTF.

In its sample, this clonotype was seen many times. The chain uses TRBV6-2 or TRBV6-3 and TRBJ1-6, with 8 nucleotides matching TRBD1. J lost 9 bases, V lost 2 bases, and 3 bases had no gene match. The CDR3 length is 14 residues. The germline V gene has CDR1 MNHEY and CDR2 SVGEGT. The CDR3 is CASSYGTGLSPLHF. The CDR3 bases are TGTGCCAGCAGTTACGGGACAGGACTTTCACCCCTCCACTTT.